These T cell receptor beta chains were read from a single sample in a study of blood T cells in healthy people across ages. Each CDR3 protein is one row after TCRdb ran MiXCR on the 5' RACE reads. The sample lists about 800,000 distinct CDR3 sequences, around 25% occurring once. These data were likewise used in another study, on T cells of mothers and their children.

Specimen: blood. The receptors stem from a boy younger than 18 in good health. Each CDR3 is given with its conserved first and last residue. A D gene is named only where the DNA matches it firmly.

d_gene,j_gene,v_gene,CDR3aa
.,TRBJ2-5,TRBV29-1,CSVEFPLQETQYF
TRBD1,TRBJ1-2,TRBV30,CAWSGGQGGGGYTF
TRBD2,TRBJ2-2,TRBV5-1,CASRPRLAGVDGELFF
.,TRBJ1-2,TRBV7-8,CASSVDGTTMGYTF
.,TRBJ2-5,TRBV19,CASSRGGGPETQYF
.,TRBJ2-1,TRBV18,CASSPSIGEQFF
.,TRBJ1-1,TRBV11-2,CASSLEAHSAFF
.,TRBJ2-2,TRBV21-1,CASSNCTGILFF
.,TRBJ2-1,TRBV29-1,CSVDLGGSYNEQFF
TRBD1,TRBJ2-5,TRBV29-1,CSVESGGMETQYF
TRBD2,TRBJ2-5,TRBV6-6,CASSFGGGAYETQYF
TRBD1,TRBJ2-4,TRBV4-1,CASSPLHGQGVDIQYF
.,TRBJ1-2,TRBV12-3/TRBV12-4,CASSRHRDGYTF
TRBD1,TRBJ2-5,TRBV7-2,CASSLGQGTGETQYF
.,TRBJ1-2,TRBV20-1,CSALPGQPRGYTF
TRBD1,TRBJ2-7,TRBV20-1,CSARDLTGTIYEQYF
.,TRBJ2-3,TRBV4-1,CASSQEEAGAADTQYF
.,TRBJ2-2,TRBV15,CATSREGEPNTGELFF
.,TRBJ2-5,TRBV7-6,CASSPARGETQYF
.,TRBJ2-7,TRBV7-3,CASSRGQNYEQYF
TRBD2,TRBJ2-1,TRBV5-1,CASSLAGLAGGNEQFF
TRBD1,TRBJ1-2,TRBV5-1,CASSPEGQIRFYGYTF
TRBD2,TRBJ2-3,TRBV29-1,CSVGGLAEDTQYF
.,TRBJ2-3,TRBV29-1,CSVEDHTDTQYF
.,TRBJ2-7,TRBV13,CASSLGDTTYEQYF
.,TRBJ2-7,TRBV6-5,CASSYPGVYEQYF
.,TRBJ1-1,TRBV3-1,CASSSRSVNTEAFF
.,TRBJ1-4,TRBV10-3,CAISGGLGATNEKLFF